This entry lists 10 T cell receptor beta chains sequenced from one sample in a study of lung T cells in sarcoidosis with Löfgren's syndrome. Via MiXCR, TCRdb re-called the reads, giving one row per CDR3 protein. The sample includes roughly 19,000 distinct CDR3 sequences, roughly a fifth of them seen just once. The specimen was CD4+ T cells from PBMCs. The receptor source for this set is a human donor with sarcoidosis (Löfgren's syndrome or another form), or a control subject (not recorded which).

This clonotype was seen ten or more times. V and J are TRBV6-1 and TRBJ2-7; 9 bases are a match to TRBD1. Germline V CDR1 and CDR2: MNHNS, SASEGT. With V trimmed by 3 bases and J by 3 bases, 3 bases remained unmatched. This CDR3 is 14 amino acids long. DNA for the CDR3: TGTGCCAGCAGTGACCGGGACAGGGTCTACGAGCAGTACTTC. It yields the protein CASSDRDRVYEQYF.

Regarding this clonotype: The junction shows a germline mismatch at one end, possibly a read error. V gene TRBV2 combines with J gene TRBJ2-1, with 10 bases identical to TRBD1. Germline assignment: CDR1 SNHLY and CDR2 FYNNEI. This CDR3 contains 15 residues. The CDR3 loop is CASSRDRGGYNEQFF. The CDR3 DNA reads TGCGCCAGCAGTAGGGACAGGGGAGGCTACAATGAGCAGTTCTTC.

This clonotype ranks as medium-sized. The rearrangement uses TRBV10-3 and TRBJ1-2; no definite D call. Trimming left V 0 bases short and J 10 bases short, with 9 bases between. Germline CDR1 and CDR2: ENHRY and SYGVKD. The CDR3 runs to 12 residues. This chain's CDR3 is CAISESTIDYTF. The CDR3, as DNA: TGTGCCATCAGTGAGTCGACAATAGACTACACCTTC.

Ten or more counts support this clonotype. This chain joins TRBV28 and TRBJ1-1, with TRBD1 identical over 8 bases. CDR3 size: 16 residues. Germline V lookup: CDR1 MDHEN, CDR2 SYDVKM. J gave up 3 bases and V 11 bases, and 17 bases lay outside the gene matches. The CDR3 nucleotides read TGTGCCGTCTACTCCGGGACAGGTTTTTTGCACACTGAAGCTTTCTTT. Translation: CAVYSGTGFLHTEAFF.

The table lists this clonotype with many counts. The chain carries TRBV7-9 and TRBJ2-3, with TRBD2 matching over 8 bases. J was trimmed by 4 bases and V by 1 base; bases with no gene match: 7. In germline, CDR1 is SEHNR, CDR2 FQNEAQ (reference sequence). This CDR3 spans 16 amino acids. CDR3 DNA: TGTGCCAGCAGCTTAGAAATAGGTAGCGGGGCAGATACGCAGTATTTT. Translation: CASSLEIGSGADTQYF.

Comments on this clonotype: The junction and the germline gene differ at one end; a read error may be behind it. The chain uses TRBV20-1 and TRBJ2-1, with D perhaps matching TRBD2 (6 bases). The germline V gene has CDR1 DFQATT and CDR2 SNEGSKA (reference sequence). The CDR3 length is 14 residues. CDR3 protein: CSAKGLMTYNEQSF. The CDR3 nucleotides are TGCAGTGCGAAAGGACTAATGACCTACAATGAGCAGTCCTTC.

This clonotype was observed many times. The chain couples TRBV12-3 or TRBV12-4 to TRBJ1-1; 7 bases map to TRBD1. The CDR3 extends over 14 amino acids. V lost 3 bases, J lost 4 bases, and 5 bases stayed unmatched. CDR3 nucleotide sequence: TGTGCCAGCAGTTTCACAGGGGAGGGCACTGAAGCTTTCTTT. This translates into CASSFTGEGTEAFF.

This clonotype was detected ten times or more. This rearrangement joins TRBV28 to TRBJ2-1; D is undetermined. The germline gives CDR1 MDHEN, CDR2 SYDVKM. This CDR3 comprises 12 residues. The V and J ends lost 2 bases and 7 bases respectively, with 6 bases between them. CDR3 sequence: CASSLGVNEQFF. In DNA form, the CDR3 reads TGTGCCAGCAGTTTAGGTGTGAATGAGCAGTTCTTC.

This clonotype showed up many times. V gene TRBV19 combines with J gene TRBJ1-4, with D tentatively TRBD1 (5 bases). The CDR3 contains 13 residues. V lost 4 bases and J lost 8, with 11 bases in between. Germline lookup yields CDR1 LNHDA and CDR2 SQIVND (reference sequence). The CDR3 loop reads CASSTRDGEKLFF. CDR3 nucleotides: TGTGCCAGTAGTACCCGGGACGGAGAAAAACTGTTTTTT.

The chain combines TRBV15 with TRBJ2-3; TRBD1 aligns across 8 bases. The length of the CDR3 is 14 residues. Trimming at V came to 3 bases and at J to 8 bases, leaving 7 bases not matched to a gene. Germline values: CDR1 LNHNV, CDR2 YYDKDF (reference sequence). CDR3: CATSREQGVGTQYF. The CDR3 region has the DNA TGTGCCACCAGCAGGGAACAGGGGGTGGGTACGCAGTATTTT.